The 20 T cell receptor beta chains given below trace back to one sample, sequenced in a study of blood T cell repertoires in COVID-19. Here immunoSEQ multiplex PCR was the method, and the copy in TCRdb shows in-frame clones only, minus some. The table has 150,000 to 160,000 clones, 84% seen once; the top ten hold about 8.9%. What was sequenced was peripheral blood. Receptors were obtained from a woman aged 45-65 years with acute or convalescent COVID-19.

CDR3 in DNA: TGTGCCAGCAAAACAGGGGGCAGAGATACGCAGTATTTT. Residues: CASKTGGRDTQYF. The chain links TRBV6-6 to TRBJ2-3; 9 bases match TRBD1. Trimming at V came to 7 bases and at J to 5 bases, leaving 4 bases not matched to a gene. The V gene's germline CDR1 is MNHNY and CDR2 SVGAGI (reference sequence). This CDR3 region has 13 residues.

V is TRBV10-3 and J is TRBJ1-2, with TRBD1 matching 8 bases. V shed 7 bases and J 4 bases; nucleotides not matched to a gene: 5. The CDR3 has 13 amino acids. Germline V gene data show CDR1 as ENHRY and CDR2 as SYGVKD. CDR3 loop: CAIKFGTGYGYTF. CDR3 sequence (DNA): TGTGCCATCAAGTTCGGGACAGGCTATGGCTACACCTTC.

The rearrangement links TRBV5-5 to TRBJ1-5; D is perhaps TRBD1 (6 bases). The CDR3 has 15 residues. Germline CDR1 SGHKS, CDR2 YYEKEE (reference sequence). Trimming took off 4 bases at V and 1 base at J, with 12 bases between the two ends. CDR3 sequence: CASSLRGASNQPQHF. CDR3 nucleotide sequence: TGTGCCAGCAGCCTCAGGGGTGCGAGCAATCAGCCCCAGCATTTT. The variable domain in full, completed from reference TRBV5-5 and TRBJ1-5, reads DAGVTQSPTHLIKTRGQQVTLRCSPISGHKSVSWYQQVLGQGPQFIFQYYEKEERGRGNFPDRFSARQFPNYSSELNVNALLLGDSALYLCASSLRGASNQPQHFGDGTRLSIL.

The gene calls are TRBV7-3 and TRBJ1-2, with D unresolved. Trimming stripped 0 bases from V and 7 bases from J, with 9 bases between. Germline V gives CDR1 SGHTA, CDR2 FQGTGA. The CDR3 is 13 amino acids. The CDR3 DNA reads as TGTGCCAGCAGCTTAACGGGCAGGATTGGCTACACCTTC. Amino acids: CASSLTGRIGYTF.

The chain carries TRBV19 and TRBJ1-2; the match to TRBD1 covers 7 bases. The CDR3 spans 17 residues. Germline V gene lookup returns CDR1 LNHDA and CDR2 SQIVND (reference sequence). After removal of 4 bases from V and 4 bases from J, the junction contained 15 bases not matched to a gene. In DNA form, the CDR3 reads TGTGCCAGTAGTAGCACCCCTGGGACAGCCTCCCTCTATGGCTACACCTTC. Residues: CASSSTPGTASLYGYTF.

The rearrangement links TRBV12-3 or TRBV12-4 to TRBJ1-4; D not resolved. The V gene lost 0 bases and the J gene lost 8 bases, with 7 bases spanning the gap. The CDR3 length is 13 residues. CDR3 region: CASSLAEQEKLFF. The CDR3 region has the DNA TGTGCCAGCAGTTTAGCGGAGCAGGAAAAACTGTTTTTT.

This chain joins TRBV24-1 and TRBJ1-2; D remains ambiguous. The CDR3 totals 12 residues. V shed 6 bases and J shed 3 bases, with 7 bases lying between them. Germline-derived CDR1 and CDR2 are KGHDR and SFDVKD. The CDR3 spells CATSSGDYGYTF. The CDR3 region has the DNA TGTGCCACCAGTTCGGGAGACTATGGCTACACCTTC.

V usage is TRBV13 and J usage is TRBJ2-3, with 7 bases aligning to TRBD1. CDR3 size: 13 residues. The V gene's germline CDR1 is PRHDT and CDR2 FYEKMQ (reference sequence). Unmatched junction bases numbered 3, after V lost 5 bases and J lost 4 bases. CDR3 region: CASSHQGADTQYF. CDR3 sequence (DNA): TGTGCCAGCAGCCACCAGGGGGCAGATACGCAGTATTTT.

This sequence joins TRBV11-1 and TRBJ2-7; 7 bases fit TRBD2. The CDR3 covers 15 residues. Germline V gene lookup returns CDR1 SGHAT and CDR2 FQDESV (reference sequence). V was pared by 1 base and J by 3 bases, with 6 bases of the junction left unmatched. The chain's CDR3 is CASSLGLAENYEQYF. The CDR3 bases are TGTGCCAGCAGCTTAGGGCTAGCGGAAAACTACGAGCAGTACTTC. The whole variable domain, remainder taken from reference TRBV11-1 and TRBJ2-7, is EAEVAQSPRYKITEKSQAVAFWCDPISGHATLYWYRQILGQGPELLVQFQDESVVDDSQLPKDRFSAERLKGVDSTLKIQPAELGDSAMYLCASSLGLAENYEQYFGPGTRLTVT.

The chain joins TRBV6-2 or TRBV6-3 to TRBJ2-1; D gene uncertain. Germline loops: CDR1 MNHEY, CDR2 SVGEGT. V lost 2 bases and J 8 bases, leaving 7 bases between the germline ends. CDR3 length equals 12 residues. The CDR3 spells CASSYGRYEQFF. DNA for the CDR3: TGTGCCAGCAGTTACGGGCGCTATGAGCAGTTCTTC.

The V and J genes are TRBV7-9 and TRBJ1-5, with TRBD1 matching 11 bases. Germline CDR1 SEHNR, CDR2 FQNEAQ (reference sequence). The CDR3 loop spans 16 amino acids. After removal of 2 bases from V and 5 bases from J, the junction contained 5 bases not matched to a gene. The CDR3 is CASSLSGTGGYQPQHF. The CDR3 DNA reads as TGTGCCAGCAGCTTATCCGGGACAGGGGGTTATCAGCCCCAGCATTTT.

V is TRBV27 and J is TRBJ2-1; D possibly corresponds to TRBD2 (5 bases). The germline V and J ends were trimmed by 6 bases and 6 bases, with 12 bases remaining between them. The CDR3 runs to 13 residues. In germline, CDR1 is MNHEY, CDR2 SMNVEV (reference sequence). This chain's CDR3 is CASSYISGNEQFF. As DNA, the CDR3 is TGTGCCAGCAGCTATATCAGCGGCAATGAGCAGTTCTTC.

J is TRBJ2-1 and V is TRBV28; TRBD2 might be the D (5 bases). Germline V gene sequence: CDR1 MDHEN, CDR2 SYDVKM. This CDR3 is built from 15 residues. V lost 8 bases, J lost 4 bases, and 18 bases lay in between. This CDR3 is CASRTSGLGYNEQFF. DNA of the CDR3: TGTGCCAGCCGGACCTCCGGACTGGGGTACAATGAGCAGTTCTTC.

This clone appeared once. This chain uses TRBV6-2 or TRBV6-3 with TRBJ2-7; tentative D call: TRBD2 (5 bases). Germline V lookup: CDR1 MNHEY, CDR2 SVGEGT. This CDR3 has 15 amino acids. Trimming removed 4 bases at V and 3 bases at J, with 16 bases between. CDR3 amino acids: CASSSAASQFYEQYF. DNA for the CDR3: TGTGCCAGCAGTTCGGCCGCTAGCCAGTTCTACGAGCAGTACTTC.

This chain connects TRBV21-1 to TRBJ2-3; no DNA check was done on the table's D call, TRBD2. TRBV21-1 is marked as a pseudogene. CDR3 size: 16 residues. The CDR3 region is CASSKKAGPSTDTQYF. CDR3 in DNA: TGTGCCAGCAGCAAAAAGGCGGGACCTAGCACAGATACGCAGTATTTT.

J is TRBJ1-4 and V is TRBV12-3 or TRBV12-4; 9 nucleotides match TRBD1. The V gene end was trimmed by 6 bases and the J gene end by 8 bases; junction bases not matched to a gene: 4. This CDR3 contains 13 residues. The CDR3 spells CASSTGTGEKLFF. The CDR3, as DNA: TGTGCCAGCAGCACCGGGACAGGGGAAAAACTGTTTTTT.

The chain links TRBV19 to TRBJ1-1; D ambiguous. This CDR3 is 15 amino acids long. The V gene's germline CDR1 is LNHDA and CDR2 SQIVND (reference sequence). The V end was cut by 7 bases, the J end by 3 bases, with 18 bases between. The CDR3 nucleotides read TGTGCCAGTACCACCCTAGCAGGCAAGTACACTGAAGCTTTCTTT. It specifies CASTTLAGKYTEAFF. The full variable domain, completed using reference TRBV19 and TRBJ1-1, is DGGITQSPKYLFRKEGQNVTLSCEQNLNHDAMYWYRQDPGQGLRLIYYSQIVNDFQKGDIAEGYSVSREKKESFPLTVTSAQKNPTAFYLCASTTLAGKYTEAFFGQGTRLTVV.

This chain connects TRBV27 to TRBJ1-1; D unclear. Trimming removed 9 bases at V and 4 bases at J, with 9 bases between. Germline-derived CDR1 and CDR2 are MNHEY and SMNVEV (reference sequence). The CDR3 is made up of 11 amino acids. CDR3 in DNA: TGTGCCAGTTCGGGTGGCACTGAAGCTTTCTTT. Protein: CASSGGTEAFF.

This clone was detected only a few times. The rearrangement uses TRBV5-1 and TRBJ1-1; the D is unclear. Germline CDR1 SGHRS, CDR2 YFSETQ. V lost 2 bases and J lost 5, with 10 bases in between. The CDR3 covers 13 residues. The CDR3: CASSLKMETEAFF. The CDR3 nucleotides are TGCGCCAGCAGCTTAAAAATGGAGACTGAAGCTTTCTTT.

CDR3 sequence: CASSTGGSGGPYNEQFF. CDR3 bases: TGTGCCAGTAGCACGGGAGGTAGCGGGGGGCCGTACAATGAGCAGTTCTTC. The chain uses TRBV19 and TRBJ2-1, with 10 positions matching TRBD2. Germline trimming cut 6 bases from V and 4 bases from J; bases unmatched to any gene: 12. There are 17 residues in the CDR3. The germline CDR1 and CDR2 sequences are LNHDA and SQIVND (reference sequence). Looking up the rest from reference TRBV19 and TRBJ2-1 gives the full variable domain: DGGITQSPKYLFRKEGQNVTLSCEQNLNHDAMYWYRQDPGQGLRLIYYSQIVNDFQKGDIAEGYSVSREKKESFPLTVTSAQKNPTAFYLCASSTGGSGGPYNEQFFGPGTRLTVL.